The sequence of this T cell receptor (beta chain) was determined in a study of shared T cell receptors in the human thymus. The germline gives CDR1 MNHNS, CDR2 SASEGT. V dropped 3 bases and J dropped 1; count of bases not matched to a gene: 8. This CDR3 has 17 residues. Sequenced by immunoSEQ multiplex PCR; TCRdb stores in-frame clones only, minus some. The sample includes a few hundred thousand clones, more than 85% of them seen just once. The clonotype originates from a human donor. Sequencing input: thymocytes. The V gene is TRBV6-1, the J gene TRBJ1-5; 8 positions agree with TRBD1. The CDR3 DNA reads TGTGCCAGCAGTGACGGACAGGGAGGTGGGAGCAATCAGCCCCAGCATTTT. The encoded protein is CASSDGQGGGSNQPQHF.